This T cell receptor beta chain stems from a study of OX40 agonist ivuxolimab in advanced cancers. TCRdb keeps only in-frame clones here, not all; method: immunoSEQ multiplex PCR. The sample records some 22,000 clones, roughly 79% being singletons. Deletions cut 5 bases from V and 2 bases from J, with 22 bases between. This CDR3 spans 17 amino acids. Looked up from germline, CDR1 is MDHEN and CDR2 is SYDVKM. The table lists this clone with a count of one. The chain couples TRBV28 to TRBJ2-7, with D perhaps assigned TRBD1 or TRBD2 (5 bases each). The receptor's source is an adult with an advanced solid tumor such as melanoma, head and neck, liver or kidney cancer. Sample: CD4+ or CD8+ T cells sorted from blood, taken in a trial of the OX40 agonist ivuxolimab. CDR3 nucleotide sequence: TGTGCCAGCAGTCTCGGGACCGCCACTGGGGTAGCCTACGAGCAGTACTTC. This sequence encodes CASSLGTATGVAYEQYF.